The source of this T cell receptor beta chain is a study of T-cell memory formation after mild COVID-19 (TCRdb year 2021). A note on the overall study: Most TCR sequence clusters were specific to one of the two donors. In two donors, T-cell clones that expanded and contracted after mild COVID-19 were followed by sequencing TCRalpha and TCRbeta repertoires longitudinally. The cohort was made up of two young adult volunteers, one female and one male, who were previously healthy. Points the paper makes about the study in general: Only two mild cases were covered by the study, and larger cohorts that include severe cases with pre-infection samples were considered necessary. Clones contracting from day 15 to 85 had balanced CD4/CD8 phenotypes, while a second wave expanding from day 15 to 37 was biased towards CD4+. The second-wave clones that peaked on day 37 were not confirmed to be SARS-CoV-2 specific. Contracting CD4+ clones turned up mainly in the CM and EM memory subsets, whereas EMRA was where CD8+ clones were enriched. Some responding clones were found in pre-infection memory, which suggests that pre-existing cross-reactive memory T cells took part in the SARS-CoV-2 response.

PBMCs were isolated by Ficoll-Paque density gradient centrifugation. As regards this clonotype: The clone's antigen remains unknown. Base qualities are missing; no much larger clone stands one base away.

Sequencing took place on an Illumina NovaSeq 6000. TCRalpha and TCRbeta cDNA libraries were constructed by 5'RACE with constant-segment primers, with sample barcodes and unique molecular identifiers being introduced. RNA was extracted from every sample with Trizol reagent. The libraries were amplified in two PCR steps, and the second step added a second sample barcode and Illumina TruSeq adapters. The libraries were sequenced on an Illumina NovaSeq using 2 x 150 bp paired-end reads. The source study handled its data this way. Demultiplexing of reads and collapsing into UMI-guided consensus sequences were performed with migec v1.2.7. Using mixcr v2.1.11, UMI consensuses were aligned to TRA and TRB V and J templates and then assembled into clonotypes. Clonotypes were classified as expanded or contracted when called significant by both edgeR and NoisET, with noise models trained on biological replicates. For edgeR calls, the thresholds were a false discovery rate-adjusted p below 0.01 and a log2 fold-change of 1. As an exploratory analysis of dynamics, PCA with hierarchical clustering was applied to max-normalized trajectories of the 1000 most abundant clonotypes. Separately sequenced CD4+ and CD8+ repertoires were used to assign a CD4 or CD8 phenotype to each responding clone. TCRdb took the public reads, trimmed them with fastp at Q25, ran MiXCR for clone calling and kept in-frame beta chains. Every distinct CDR3 protein forms one entry, paired with its most common genes and DNA. What appears here as the V and J calls and clone size reflects TCRdb's work, not the paper's. The sample contains 350,000 to 450,000 distinct CDR3 sequences, 20% of them found a single time. The top ten clonotypes cover about 8.8% of the sample.

The germline V gene (reference sequence) specifies DFQATT as CDR1 and SNEGSKA as CDR2. Germline trimming: 3 bases from V, 5 bases from J; junction bases outside gene matches: 8. Including cysteine and phenylalanine, the CDR3 has 15 amino acids. Only the CDR3 part of the read is kept: 45 bases, read in frame from the first base. Sequencing was done on a sample of PBMCs or a T cell subset sorted from them (not recorded which). The sequence was collected from an adult woman who had mild COVID-19 (a few samples of this study predate the infection). The sample titles of this study are shuffled in the database, so cell type and time point are left out; the donor was told from shared clones. Recombination linked TRBV20-1 to TRBJ2-2, with 8 bases matching TRBD1. At the DNA level, the sequence is TGCAGTGCTAGGAACAACAGGGGGACGACCGGGGAGCTGTTTTTT. Translated, this gives CSARNNRGTTGELFF.